These T cell receptor beta chains were read from a single sample in a study of identical twins. MiXCR, run by TCRdb on the 5' RACE reads, gives a single entry per CDR3 protein. In the table there are 450,000 to 650,000 distinct CDR3 sequences, over 8.5% of which are singletons. The same specimen was also included in a second study, on yellow fever vaccine responses in identical twins.

Sequencing was carried out using PBMCs. These receptor sequences come from a woman between 18 and 30 years old in good health. Both conserved end residues are part of each CDR3. The D gene is left open where the match is weak. Size tells how often a clone was seen (once, few, many) or the class of an expanded clone, and some rows leave it out.

d_call	v_call	cdr3_length	clone_size	j_call	cdr3_nt	cdr3_aa
TRBD2	TRBV7-9	15	-	TRBJ2-7	TGTGCCAGCAGCATATGGGGGGGACGGGGCATCGAGCAGTACTTC	CASSIWGGRGIEQYF
-	TRBV20-1	15	-	TRBJ2-2	TGCAGTGCTCGTTACAGGGGGGGAGGGTCCGGGGAGCTGTTTTTT	CSARYRGGGSGELFF
-	TRBV10-1	16	many	TRBJ2-1	TGCGCCAGCAGTAAAAGGACCGAAAACCCCCCCAATGAGCAGTTCTTC	CASSKRTENPPNEQFF
-	TRBV5-5	15	-	TRBJ1-4	TGTGCCAGCAGCTTGATTTTAGGAACTAATGAAAAACTGTTTTTT	CASSLILGTNEKLFF
TRBD2	TRBV7-8	18	few	TRBJ2-2	TGTGCCAGCAGCTTAGATAGTTTGGCGGGAGCGGAAACCGGGGAGCTGTTTTTT	CASSLDSLAGAETGELFF
-	TRBV12-3/TRBV12-4	14	many	TRBJ1-6	TGTGCCAGCAGTTTAAGCGGGGTAACTTCACCCCTCCACTTT	CASSLSGVTSPLHF
TRBD1	TRBV15	16	few	TRBJ1-4	TGTGCCACCAGCAGAACTCCGGGACAGGGAGGTGAAAAACTGTTTTTT	CATSRTPGQGGEKLFF
TRBD1	TRBV29-1	15	many	TRBJ2-7	TGCAGCGTTCTCTACGGGACAGGGGGCTCCTACGAGCAGTACTTC	CSVLYGTGGSYEQYF
-	TRBV7-9	12	many	TRBJ2-1	TGTGCCAGCAGCTTAAATGGTTATGAGCAGTTCTTC	CASSLNGYEQFF
-	TRBV7-9	14	many	TRBJ2-7	TGTGCCAGCAGCCCCGTTGGGGGTTCCTACGAGCAGTACTTC	CASSPVGGSYEQYF
TRBD1	TRBV20-1	16	many	TRBJ1-5	TGCAGTGCGCCCTCCGGGCAGGGGGCTGGTAATCAGCCCCAGCATTTT	CSAPSGQGAGNQPQHF
-	TRBV7-9	16	many	TRBJ2-7	TGTGCCAGCAGCTACTCGGGACGGGATTTTACCTACGAGCAGTACTTC	CASSYSGRDFTYEQYF
TRBD1	TRBV28	17	-	TRBJ2-7	TGTGCCAGCAGTCTGGACAGGGGAATTCTGCTCTCCTACGAGCAGTACTTC	CASSLDRGILLSYEQYF
-	TRBV29-1	13	many	TRBJ2-7	TGCAGCGTTGAATCTGGGACCGCCTACGAGCAGTACTTC	CSVESGTAYEQYF
-	TRBV14	14	-	TRBJ2-7	TGTGCCAGCAGCATGCACCTTCTCCCCTACGAGCAGTACTTC	CASSMHLLPYEQYF
-	TRBV7-9	14	-	TRBJ2-5	TGTGCCAGCAGCTTATCACAGTCCCAAGAGACCCAGTACTTC	CASSLSQSQETQYF
-	TRBV5-1	14	-	TRBJ2-1	TGCGCCAGCAGCGCCCCGGACCGGGGCGGGGAGCAGTTCTTC	CASSAPDRGGEQFF
TRBD2	TRBV24-1	16	many	TRBJ2-3	TGTGCCACCAGTGATTTGGGTAGCGGGGATGTTGATACGCAGTATTTT	CATSDLGSGDVDTQYF
-	TRBV5-6	12	many	TRBJ2-3	TGTGCCAGCAGTGGGACCTCAGATACGCAGTATTTT	CASSGTSDTQYF
-	TRBV29-1	12	few	TRBJ1-2	TGCAGCGCTGGCCTCCCGGAGGAAGGCTACACCTTC	CSAGLPEEGYTF
TRBD1	TRBV6-5	16	-	TRBJ2-5	TGTGCCAGCAGTTACAGACAGGGGATGTACCAAGAGACCCAGTACTTC	CASSYRQGMYQETQYF
TRBD2	TRBV29-1	12	few	TRBJ2-1	TGCAGCGTTGAAAAAGAGCGGGGTGAGCAGTTCTTC	CSVEKERGEQFF
-	TRBV4-3	15	-	TRBJ1-1	TGCGCCAGCAGCCAAGATAAAGGACAGAGCACTGAAGCTTTCTTT	CASSQDKGQSTEAFF
-	TRBV28	15	-	TRBJ2-5	TGTGCCAGCAGTTTTTCTGACGGACTTCAAGAGACCCAGTACTTC	CASSFSDGLQETQYF
-	TRBV6-2/TRBV6-3	14	few	TRBJ1-5	TGTGCCAGCAACGATAGACAGAGCAATCAGCCCCAGCATTTT	CASNDRQSNQPQHF
-	TRBV6-1	14	few	TRBJ1-1	TGTGCCAGCAGCCGACAGGAATGGAACACTGAAGCTTTCTTT	CASSRQEWNTEAFF
TRBD2	TRBV6-1	14	few	TRBJ2-1	TGTGCCAGCAGTGGACTAGCGAGGAGCAATGAGCAGTTCTTC	CASSGLARSNEQFF
-	TRBV5-1	16	many	TRBJ1-1	TGCGCCAGCAGCCCATCGCGACAGCCACTGAACACTGAAGCTTTCTTT	CASSPSRQPLNTEAFF
TRBD2	TRBV10-3	15	many	TRBJ2-7	TGTGCCATCAGGGCAGGGACTAGCGACTCCTACGAGCAGTACTTC	CAIRAGTSDSYEQYF
-	TRBV30	13	-	TRBJ2-1	TGCAGCTACAGCTCTAGCTCCTACAATGAGCAGTTCTTC	CSYSSSSYNEQFF
-	TRBV7-7	15	-	TRBJ2-2	TGTGCTAGCAGCTTATTCTCGGGCGGAGGCGGGGAGCTGTTTTTT	CASSLFSGGGGELFF
TRBD1	TRBV28	16	few	TRBJ2-7	TGTGCCAGCAGTATCCTGACAGGGAGATTTGGCTACGAGCAGTACTTC	CASSILTGRFGYEQYF
TRBD1	TRBV12-3/TRBV12-4	16	-	TRBJ2-3	TGTGCCAGCAAACCCCCGGGACAGGGGGCAACAGATACGCAGTATTTT	CASKPPGQGATDTQYF
TRBD2	TRBV7-9	15	few	TRBJ2-7	TGTGCCAGCAGCTTGGCGGGGACTAGCCCCGACGAGCAGTACTTC	CASSLAGTSPDEQYF
-	TRBV2	12	-	TRBJ2-7	TGTGCCAGCATGGGCACTCCATACGAGCAGTACTTC	CASMGTPYEQYF
-	TRBV29-1	12	many	TRBJ2-1	TGCAGCGTTGTAGGAGGGCCCACCGAGCAGTTCTTC	CSVVGGPTEQFF
-	TRBV12-3/TRBV12-4	13	many	TRBJ2-7	TGTGCCAGCAGTGGGGCCAACCTGGGGGAGCAGTACTTC	CASSGANLGEQYF
-	TRBV29-1	11	many	TRBJ2-1	TGCAGCGTTCGAGAGAGGAATGAGCAGTTCTTC	CSVRERNEQFF
-	TRBV2	14	-	TRBJ2-2	TGTGCCACCAAGACAACCACGAACACCGGGGAGCTGTTTTTT	CATKTTTNTGELFF
-	TRBV18	14	-	TRBJ2-1	TGTGCCAGCTCCTTCAACACCAGGGCCAATGAGCAGTTCTTC	CASSFNTRANEQFF
-	TRBV6-5	19	-	TRBJ2-2	TGTGCCAGCAGTTACGGACAGAAGTACTGGGTGGAGGACACCGGGGAGCTGTTTTTT	CASSYGQKYWVEDTGELFF
TRBD2	TRBV29-1	14	many	TRBJ2-1	TGCAGCGTTCTTCGGACTAGCGGGGGGGCTGAGCAGTTCTTC	CSVLRTSGGAEQFF
-	TRBV2	13	few	TRBJ2-1	TGTGCCAGCAGCGCAGGACTTCTCAATGAGCAGTTCTTC	CASSAGLLNEQFF
TRBD2	TRBV12-3/TRBV12-4	19	few	TRBJ2-1	TGTGCCAGCAGTCCTGGGACTAGCGACTCCCTATTCTATTACAATGAGCAGTTCTTC	CASSPGTSDSLFYYNEQFF
TRBD2	TRBV7-2	17	-	TRBJ2-5	TGTGCCAGCAGCTTTGGGGCTCCAGCGGGGGGGCTTGAGACCCAGTACTTC	CASSFGAPAGGLETQYF
-	TRBV29-1	10	many	TRBJ2-1	TGCAGCGTTGGACTGGTTGAACAGTTCTTC	CSVGLVEQFF
TRBD2	TRBV7-3	22	-	TRBJ2-1	TGTGCCAGCAGCTTAACGGTACCTAGCGGGAGTCGGAGCGGACACAGGTACAATGAGCAGTTCTTC	CASSLTVPSGSRSGHRYNEQFF
-	TRBV20-1	17	-	TRBJ2-6	TGCAGTGCTAGAGATGTACGGGGCAGGTCTGGGGCCAACGTCCTGACTTTC	CSARDVRGRSGANVLTF
-	TRBV5-5	13	-	TRBJ1-2	TGTGCCAGCAGCTTTAACAGCCAATATGGCTACACCTTC	CASSFNSQYGYTF